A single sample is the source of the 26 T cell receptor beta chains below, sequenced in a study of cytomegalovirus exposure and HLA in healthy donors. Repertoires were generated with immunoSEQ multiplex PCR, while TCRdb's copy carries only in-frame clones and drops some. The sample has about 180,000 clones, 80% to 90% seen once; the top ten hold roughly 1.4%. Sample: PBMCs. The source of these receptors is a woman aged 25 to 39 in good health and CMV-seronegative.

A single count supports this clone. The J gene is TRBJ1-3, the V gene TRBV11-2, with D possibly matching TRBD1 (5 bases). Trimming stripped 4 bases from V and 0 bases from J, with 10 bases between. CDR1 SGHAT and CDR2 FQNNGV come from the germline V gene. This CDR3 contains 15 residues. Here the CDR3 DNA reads TGTGCCAGCAGCTCGGGACTATTCTCTGGAAACACCATATATTTT. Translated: CASSSGLFSGNTIYF.

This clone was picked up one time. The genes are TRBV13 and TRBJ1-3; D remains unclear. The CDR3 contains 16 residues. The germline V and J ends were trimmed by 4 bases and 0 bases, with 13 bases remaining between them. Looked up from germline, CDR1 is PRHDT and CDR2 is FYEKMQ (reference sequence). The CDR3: CASSSVELSSGNTIYF. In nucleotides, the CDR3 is TGTGCCAGCAGCTCCGTGGAGTTGAGCTCTGGAAACACCATATATTTT.

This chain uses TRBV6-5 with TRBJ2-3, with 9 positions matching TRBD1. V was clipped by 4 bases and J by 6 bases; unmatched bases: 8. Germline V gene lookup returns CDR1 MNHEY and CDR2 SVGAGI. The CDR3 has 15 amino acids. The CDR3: CASSSHRGLDDTQYF. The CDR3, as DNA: TGTGCCAGCAGTTCTCACAGGGGGCTTGACGATACGCAGTATTTT.

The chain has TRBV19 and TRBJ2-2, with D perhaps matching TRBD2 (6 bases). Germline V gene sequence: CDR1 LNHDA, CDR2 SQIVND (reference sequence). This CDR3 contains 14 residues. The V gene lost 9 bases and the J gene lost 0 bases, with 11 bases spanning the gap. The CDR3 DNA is TGTGCCAGCCCGGGGGAGACGAACACCGGGGAGCTGTTTTTT. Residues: CASPGETNTGELFF. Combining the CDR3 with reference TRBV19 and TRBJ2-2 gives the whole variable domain DGGITQSPKYLFRKEGQNVTLSCEQNLNHDAMYWYRQDPGQGLRLIYYSQIVNDFQKGDIAEGYSVSREKKESFPLTVTSAQKNPTAFYLCASPGETNTGELFFGEGSRLTVL.

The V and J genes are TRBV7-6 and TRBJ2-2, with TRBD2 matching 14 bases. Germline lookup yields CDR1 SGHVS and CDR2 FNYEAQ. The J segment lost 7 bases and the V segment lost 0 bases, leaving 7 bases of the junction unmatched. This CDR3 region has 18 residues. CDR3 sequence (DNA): TGTGCCAGCAGCTTAGCCACGGGACTAGCGGGGGACGGCGGGGAGCTGTTTTTT. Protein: CASSLATGLAGDGGELFF.

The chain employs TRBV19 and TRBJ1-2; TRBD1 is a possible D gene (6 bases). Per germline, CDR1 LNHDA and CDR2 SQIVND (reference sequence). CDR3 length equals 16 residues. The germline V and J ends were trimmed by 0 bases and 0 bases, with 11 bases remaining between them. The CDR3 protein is CASSIDLAGANYGYTF. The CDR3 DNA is TGTGCCAGTAGTATAGATCTAGCAGGGGCTAACTATGGCTACACCTTC. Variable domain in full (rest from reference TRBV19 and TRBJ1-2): DGGITQSPKYLFRKEGQNVTLSCEQNLNHDAMYWYRQDPGQGLRLIYYSQIVNDFQKGDIAEGYSVSREKKESFPLTVTSAQKNPTAFYLCASSIDLAGANYGYTFGSGTRLTVV.

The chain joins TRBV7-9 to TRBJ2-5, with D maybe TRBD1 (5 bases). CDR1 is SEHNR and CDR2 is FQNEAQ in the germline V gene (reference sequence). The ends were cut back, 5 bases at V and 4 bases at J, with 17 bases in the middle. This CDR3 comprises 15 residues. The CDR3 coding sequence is TGTGCCAGCAGCCGACCTCAGGGAATTGGAGAGACCCAGTACTTC. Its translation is CASSRPQGIGETQYF.

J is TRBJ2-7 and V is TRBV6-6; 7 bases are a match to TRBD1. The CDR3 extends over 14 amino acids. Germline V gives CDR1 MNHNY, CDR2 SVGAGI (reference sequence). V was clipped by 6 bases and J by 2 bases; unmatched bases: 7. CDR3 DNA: TGTGCCAGCAGCCACCGGGACAGACCCTACGAGCAGTACTTC. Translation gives CASSHRDRPYEQYF.

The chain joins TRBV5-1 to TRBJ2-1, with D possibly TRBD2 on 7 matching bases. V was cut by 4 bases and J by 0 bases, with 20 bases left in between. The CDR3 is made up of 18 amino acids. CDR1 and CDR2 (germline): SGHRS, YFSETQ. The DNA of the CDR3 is TGCGCCAGCAGCGCCATTTTTGAGGCGGGGGCCTCCTACAATGAGCAGTTCTTC. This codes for CASSAIFEAGASYNEQFF.

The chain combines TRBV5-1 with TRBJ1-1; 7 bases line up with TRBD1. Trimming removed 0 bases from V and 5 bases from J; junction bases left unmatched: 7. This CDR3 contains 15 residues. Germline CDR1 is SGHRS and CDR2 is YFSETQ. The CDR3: CASSLADDRVTEAFF. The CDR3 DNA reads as TGCGCCAGCAGCTTGGCCGATGACAGGGTGACTGAAGCTTTCTTT.

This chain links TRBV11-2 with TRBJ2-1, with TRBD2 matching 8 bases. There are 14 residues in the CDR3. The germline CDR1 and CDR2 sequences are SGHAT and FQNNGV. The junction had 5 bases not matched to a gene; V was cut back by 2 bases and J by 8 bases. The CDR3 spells CASSLSRGDDEQFF. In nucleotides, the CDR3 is TGTGCCAGCAGCTTATCGCGGGGGGACGATGAGCAGTTCTTC.

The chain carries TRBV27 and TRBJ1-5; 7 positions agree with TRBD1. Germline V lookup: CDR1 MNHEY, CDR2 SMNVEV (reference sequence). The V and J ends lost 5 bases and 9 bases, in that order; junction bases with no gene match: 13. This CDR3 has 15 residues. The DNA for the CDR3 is TGTGCCAGCAGTATGTCCGGGACAGCCTTTACGCCCCAGCATTTT. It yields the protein CASSMSGTAFTPQHF.

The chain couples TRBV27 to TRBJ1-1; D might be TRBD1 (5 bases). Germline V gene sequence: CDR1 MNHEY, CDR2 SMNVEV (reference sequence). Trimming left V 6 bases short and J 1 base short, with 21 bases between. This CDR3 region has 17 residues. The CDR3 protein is CASSTLSVEGANTEAFF. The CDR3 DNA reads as TGTGCCAGCAGCACCCTATCGGTGGAAGGGGCGAACACTGAAGCTTTCTTT.

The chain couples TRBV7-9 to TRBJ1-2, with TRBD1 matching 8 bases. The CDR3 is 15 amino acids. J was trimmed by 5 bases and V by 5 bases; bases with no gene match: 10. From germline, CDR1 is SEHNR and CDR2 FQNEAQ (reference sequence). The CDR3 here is CASSASGQGDYGYTF. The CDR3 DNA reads TGTGCCAGCAGCGCCAGCGGACAGGGAGATTATGGCTACACCTTC.

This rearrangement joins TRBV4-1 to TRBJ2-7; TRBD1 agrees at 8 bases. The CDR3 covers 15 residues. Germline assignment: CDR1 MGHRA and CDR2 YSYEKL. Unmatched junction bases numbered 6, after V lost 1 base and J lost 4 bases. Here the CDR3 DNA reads TGCGCCAGCAGCCAAGCCTCCGGGACAGGATACGAGCAGTACTTC. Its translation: CASSQASGTGYEQYF.

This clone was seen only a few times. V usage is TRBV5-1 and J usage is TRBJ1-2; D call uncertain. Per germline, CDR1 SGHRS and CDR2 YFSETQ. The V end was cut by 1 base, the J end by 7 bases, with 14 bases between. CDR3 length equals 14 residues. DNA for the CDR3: TGCGCCAGCAGCTTGAACCTCGGGTCCGCTGGCTACACCTTC. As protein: CASSLNLGSAGYTF.

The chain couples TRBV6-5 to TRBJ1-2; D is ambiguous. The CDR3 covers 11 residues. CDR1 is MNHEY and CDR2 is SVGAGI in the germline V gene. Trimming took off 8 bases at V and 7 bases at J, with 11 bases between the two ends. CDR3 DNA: TGTGCCAGCTTTCACTCAGGTGGCTACACCTTC. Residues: CASFHSGGYTF.

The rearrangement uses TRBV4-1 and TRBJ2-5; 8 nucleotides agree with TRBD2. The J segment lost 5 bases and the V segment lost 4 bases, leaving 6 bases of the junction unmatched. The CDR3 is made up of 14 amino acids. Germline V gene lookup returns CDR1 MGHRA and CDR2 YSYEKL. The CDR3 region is CASSRGGTRETQYF. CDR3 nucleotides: TGCGCCAGCAGCCGCGGGGGGACCAGGGAGACCCAGTACTTC.

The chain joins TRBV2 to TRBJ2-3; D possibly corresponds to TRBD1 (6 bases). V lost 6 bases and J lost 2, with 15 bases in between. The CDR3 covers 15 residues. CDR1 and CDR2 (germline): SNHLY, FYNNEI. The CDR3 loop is CASSSDRSSTDTQYF. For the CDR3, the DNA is TGTGCCAGCAGCTCTGACAGGTCCTCCACAGATACGCAGTATTTT.

The chain's CDR3 is CASSLPGGAGNQPQHF. DNA of the CDR3: TGTGCCAGCAGCCTCCCAGGGGGTGCCGGGAATCAGCCCCAGCATTTT. V usage is TRBV5-6 and J usage is TRBJ1-5; TRBD1 agrees at 7 bases. The CDR3 is made up of 16 amino acids. The junction had 11 bases not matched to a gene; V was cut back by 4 bases and J by 4 bases. Germline-derived CDR1 and CDR2 are SGHDT and YYEEEE.

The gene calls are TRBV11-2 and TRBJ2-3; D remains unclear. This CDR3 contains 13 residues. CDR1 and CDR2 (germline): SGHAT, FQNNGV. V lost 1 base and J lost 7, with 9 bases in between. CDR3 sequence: CASSLVRANTQYF. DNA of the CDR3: TGTGCCAGCAGCTTAGTGCGCGCAAATACGCAGTATTTT.

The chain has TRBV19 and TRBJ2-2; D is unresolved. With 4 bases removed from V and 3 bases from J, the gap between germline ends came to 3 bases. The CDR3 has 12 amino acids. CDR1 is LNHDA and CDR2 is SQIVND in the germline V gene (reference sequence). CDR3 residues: CASSTYTGELFF. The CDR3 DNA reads TGTGCCAGTAGTACCTACACCGGGGAGCTGTTTTTT.

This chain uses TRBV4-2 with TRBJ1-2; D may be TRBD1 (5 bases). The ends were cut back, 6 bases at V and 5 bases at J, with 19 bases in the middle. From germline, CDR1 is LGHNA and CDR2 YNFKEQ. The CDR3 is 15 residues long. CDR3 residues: CASRHTEGAGYGYTF. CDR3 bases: TGTGCCAGCAGGCACACCGAAGGGGCCGGATATGGCTACACCTTC.

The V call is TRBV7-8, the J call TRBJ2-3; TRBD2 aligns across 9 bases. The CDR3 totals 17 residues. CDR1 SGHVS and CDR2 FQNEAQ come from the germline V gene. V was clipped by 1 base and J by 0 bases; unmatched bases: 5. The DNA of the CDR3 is TGTGCCAGCAGCTTAGGTTCTAGCGGGGAAAGCACAGATACGCAGTATTTT. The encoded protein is CASSLGSSGESTDTQYF.

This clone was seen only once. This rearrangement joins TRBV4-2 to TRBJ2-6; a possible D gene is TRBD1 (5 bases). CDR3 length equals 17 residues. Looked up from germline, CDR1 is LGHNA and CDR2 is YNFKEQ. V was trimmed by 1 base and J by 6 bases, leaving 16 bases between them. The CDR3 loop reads CASSQGTGGQEANVLTF. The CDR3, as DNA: TGTGCCAGCAGCCAAGGTACAGGCGGTCAAGAGGCCAACGTCCTGACTTTC.

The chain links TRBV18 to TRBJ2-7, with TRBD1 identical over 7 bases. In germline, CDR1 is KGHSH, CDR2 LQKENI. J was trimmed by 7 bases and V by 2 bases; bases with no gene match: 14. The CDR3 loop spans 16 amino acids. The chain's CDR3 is CASSPSGTDRGGEQYF. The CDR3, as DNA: TGTGCCAGCTCACCATCGGGGACAGATCGCGGCGGGGAGCAGTACTTC.